The 8 T cell receptor beta chains below all came from one sample that was sequenced in a study of molecular identifiers for immune sequencing clone quantification. TCRdb independently ran MiXCR on the PCR reads; one entry per CDR3 protein. The table includes roughly 320,000 distinct CDR3 sequences, 20% to 25% detected once. Sequenced sample: naive CD8+ T cells from blood, with Jurkat cell RNA spiked in. The sample's subset: FACS-sorted CD8+CD4-CCR7+CD45RA+ naive T cells. Receptors were obtained from a human donor in good health. Some libraries in this study had Jurkat cell RNA spiked in.

The sample holds many counts of this clonotype. This chain uses TRBV21-1 with TRBJ2-3; TRBD2, the table's D call, was not compared with the DNA. TRBV21-1 constitutes a pseudogene. This CDR3 is 17 amino acids long. For the CDR3, the DNA is TGTGCCAGCAGCAAAGTCGTGCGGGGTACTTTCACAGATACGCAGTATTTT. Translating gives CASSKVVRGTFTDTQYF.

Ten or more counts support this clonotype. The CDR3 DNA is TGTGCCAGCAGCTCAATTACAGGGGGCTTTGACGAGCAGTACTTC. Its protein is CASSSITGGFDEQYF. V usage is TRBV13 and J usage is TRBJ2-7, with 9 bases matching TRBD1. This CDR3 comprises 15 residues. The junction had 9 bases not matched to a gene; V was cut back by 4 bases and J by 5 bases. Looked up from germline, CDR1 is PRHDT and CDR2 is FYEKMQ (reference sequence).

Of note for this clonotype: A read error is possible here, since a much larger clone lies one base away. The V and J genes are TRBV9 and TRBJ2-1; the D is unclear. V gave up 2 bases and J gave up 11 bases, with 11 bases separating them. The CDR3 covers 12 residues. Germline CDR1 reads SGDLS; CDR2 reads YYNGEE. The CDR3 reads CASSVNFAKQFF. The CDR3 DNA reads as TGTGCCAGCAGCGTCAATTTTGCTAAGCAGTTCTTC.

Comment on this clonotype: Given the absence of the conserved phenylalanine or tryptophan at the CDR3 end, a read error is likely. This chain connects TRBV11-2 to TRBJ2-7, with TRBD2 as a possible D gene (6 bases). Germline CDR1 and CDR2: SGHAT and FQNNGV. Between the trimmed V and J ends, which lost 5 bases and 3 bases, there was a span of 14 bases. The CDR3 length is 14 residues. This chain's CDR3 is CASSPQTSNYEQYL. DNA for the CDR3: TGTGCCAGCAGCCCCCAGACTAGTAACTACGAGCAGTACCTC.

This clonotype was counted between two and nine times. The chain uses TRBV30 and TRBJ2-1; the match to TRBD2 covers 9 bases. The junction had 8 bases not matched to a gene; V was cut back by 4 bases and J by 7 bases. This CDR3 region has 14 residues. CDR1 and CDR2 from the germline V gene are GTSNPN and SVGIG (reference sequence). As DNA, the CDR3 is TGTGCCTGGAACTGGTTAGCGGGGGAAAATGAGCAGTTCTTC. It specifies CAWNWLAGENEQFF.

This clonotype was picked up many times. The V call is TRBV4-2, the J call TRBJ2-6, with no clear D. The V end lost 5 bases, the J end lost 0 bases, and 11 bases lay between the germline ends. The CDR3 is made up of 16 amino acids. The germline gives CDR1 LGHNA, CDR2 YNFKEQ. CDR3 in DNA: TGTGCCAGCAGCGGAATCTTGTCCTCTGGGGCCAACGTCCTGACTTTC. Translation: CASSGILSSGANVLTF.

On this clonotype: A much bigger clone sits one base away, suggesting this may be a read error. V usage is TRBV6-2 or TRBV6-3 and J usage is TRBJ1-1; no definite D call. V was cut by 1 base and J by 1 base, with 7 bases left in between. The CDR3 consists of 14 residues. CDR1 MNHEY and CDR2 SVGEGT come from the germline V gene. Here the CDR3 DNA reads TGTGCCAGCAGTTACTGGGCTACGAACACTGAAGCTTTCTTT. It codes for CASSYWATNTEAFF.

As regards this clonotype: Given a much more abundant clone one base away, this may be a read error. This chain uses TRBV28 with TRBJ2-2; 14 nucleotides line up with TRBD2. The germline CDR1 and CDR2 sequences are MDHEN and SYDVKM. CDR3 length equals 19 residues. CDR3 amino acids: CASSLRLAGGPVFSGELSF. In DNA, the CDR3 is TGTGCCAGCAGCCTCAGACTAGCGGGAGGGCCAGTCTTCTCCGGGGAGCTGTCTTTT.